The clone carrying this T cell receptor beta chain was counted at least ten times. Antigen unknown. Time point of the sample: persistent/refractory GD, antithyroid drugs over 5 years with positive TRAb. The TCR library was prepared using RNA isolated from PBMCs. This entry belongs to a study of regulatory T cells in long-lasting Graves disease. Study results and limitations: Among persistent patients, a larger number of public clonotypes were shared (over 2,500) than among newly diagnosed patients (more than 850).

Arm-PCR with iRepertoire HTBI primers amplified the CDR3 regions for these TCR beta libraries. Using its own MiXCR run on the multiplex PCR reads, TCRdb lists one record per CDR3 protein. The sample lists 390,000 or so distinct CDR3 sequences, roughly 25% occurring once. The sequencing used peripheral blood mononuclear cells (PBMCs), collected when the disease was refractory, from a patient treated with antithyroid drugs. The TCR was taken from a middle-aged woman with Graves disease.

This CDR3 is CASGTAGINEKLFF. In nucleotides, the CDR3 is TGTGCCAGCGGGACCGCGGGAATCAATGAAAAACTGTTTTTT. The chain joins TRBV6-1 to TRBJ1-4, with a weak D call TRBD1 (5 bases). Trimming removed 8 bases from V and 5 bases from J, with 15 bases in between. The germline gives CDR1 MNHNS, CDR2 SASEGT. This CDR3 comprises 14 residues.